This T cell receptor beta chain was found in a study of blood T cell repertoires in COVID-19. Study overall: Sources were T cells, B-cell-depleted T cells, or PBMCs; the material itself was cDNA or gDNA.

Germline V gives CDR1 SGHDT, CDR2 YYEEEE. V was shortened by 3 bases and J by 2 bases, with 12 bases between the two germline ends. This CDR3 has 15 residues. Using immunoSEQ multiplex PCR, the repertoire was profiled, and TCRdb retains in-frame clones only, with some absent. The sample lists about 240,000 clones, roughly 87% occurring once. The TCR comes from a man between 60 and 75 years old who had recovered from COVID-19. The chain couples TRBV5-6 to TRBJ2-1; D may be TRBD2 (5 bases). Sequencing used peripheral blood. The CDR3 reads CASSSRPGAYNEQFF. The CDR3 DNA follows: TGTGCCAGCAGCTCCCGACCCGGGGCCTACAATGAGCAGTTCTTC.